These 18 T cell receptor beta chains were sequenced from one sample in a study of blood T cell repertoires in COVID-19. The method was immunoSEQ multiplex PCR; TCRdb's version includes in-frame clones alone and lacks a portion of them. The repertoire includes hundreds of thousands of clones, roughly 87% of them detected once, and about 2.2% sits in the top ten. Sequences were obtained from peripheral blood. All receptors come from a woman aged 45-60 years who had recovered from COVID-19.

CDR3 coding DNA: TGCGCCAGCAGCCCTCTGGGACAGGGGGTTTCTAGCACAGATACGCAGTATTTT. Amino acid sequence: CASSPLGQGVSSTDTQYF. J is TRBJ2-3 and V is TRBV5-1, with 11 bases that match TRBD1. V trimming: 4 bases; J trimming: 0 bases; junction bases outside the gene matches: 10. Germline CDR1 reads SGHRS; CDR2 reads YFSETQ. The CDR3 extends over 18 amino acids.

The J gene is TRBJ2-5, the V gene TRBV6-5, with a tentative D call TRBD1 (5 bases). CDR1 and CDR2 (germline): MNHEY, SVGAGI. Trimming stripped 0 bases from V and 3 bases from J, with 14 bases between. This CDR3 has 16 residues. CDR3 sequence reads: CASSYSSRTRKETQYF. CDR3 DNA sequence: TGTGCCAGCAGTTACTCGTCAAGGACAAGGAAAGAGACCCAGTACTTC.

The chain carries TRBV7-2 and TRBJ2-2; 7 bases agree with TRBD1. The germline CDR1 and CDR2 sequences are SGHTA and FQGNSA. The ends lost 5 bases at V and 1 base at J; junction bases unmatched: 7. The CDR3 length is 16 residues. The CDR3 is CASSADRLENTGELFF. The DNA for the CDR3 is TGTGCCAGCAGCGCGGACAGGCTCGAGAACACCGGGGAGCTGTTTTTT.

V is TRBV13 and J is TRBJ1-3; TRBD1 aligns across 7 bases. V shed 5 bases, J shed 0 bases, and the junction held 10 bases outside the gene matches. Germline CDR1 reads PRHDT; CDR2 reads FYEKMQ (reference sequence). This CDR3 region has 17 residues. This chain's CDR3 is CASSPRTGLTSGNTIYF. CDR3 in DNA: TGTGCCAGCAGCCCCCGGACAGGACTAACCTCTGGAAACACCATATATTTT.

DNA of the CDR3: TGTGCCAGCAGTGAAGGTCAGGGGAACTATGGCTACACCTTC. This codes for CASSEGQGNYGYTF. The rearrangement joins TRBV25-1 to TRBJ1-2, with D possibly matching TRBD1 (6 bases). Trimming removed 2 bases at V and 2 bases at J, with 9 bases between. CDR3 size: 14 residues. CDR1 is MGHDK and CDR2 is SYGVNS in the germline V gene.

This chain connects TRBV9 to TRBJ2-7; 9 bases are shared with TRBD2. V was clipped by 0 bases and J by 7 bases; unmatched bases: 8. CDR3 length equals 15 residues. CDR1 SGDLS and CDR2 YYNGEE come from the germline V gene. CDR3 DNA: TGTGCCAGCAGCGTAGGGGCGGGAGGGCCTGAAGAGCAGTACTTC. It codes for CASSVGAGGPEEQYF.

The V call is TRBV3-1 (or the pseudogene TRBV3-2), the J call TRBJ1-3, with 7 positions matching TRBD1. CDR3 length equals 14 residues. Germline V gene data show CDR1 as LGHDT and CDR2 as YNNKEL (reference sequence). V lost 1 base to trimming and J lost 5 bases; unmatched junction nucleotides: 2. CDR3 protein: CASSQAGGRNTIYF. CDR3 in DNA: TGTGCCAGCAGCCAAGCAGGGGGTAGAAACACCATATATTTT.

This clone has only a few counts. The chain links TRBV7-6 to TRBJ1-6; 7 bases match TRBD1. V was pared by 5 bases and J by 5 bases, with 6 bases of the junction left unmatched. The CDR3 totals 15 residues. Germline assignment: CDR1 SGHVS and CDR2 FNYEAQ. The CDR3 sequence is CASSPLTGNNSPLHF. The CDR3 DNA is TGTGCCAGCAGCCCCCTGACAGGGAATAATTCACCCCTCCACTTT.

This clone was picked up many times. The CDR3 region has the DNA TGTGCCAGTAGTACCGCTAGCGGCTACGAGCAGTACTTC. Translation gives CASSTASGYEQYF. The chain couples TRBV19 to TRBJ2-7; 7 bases map to TRBD2. After removal of 4 bases from V and 3 bases from J, the junction contained 3 bases not matched to a gene. Germline lookup yields CDR1 LNHDA and CDR2 SQIVND (reference sequence). This CDR3 has 13 amino acids. The full variable domain, with the rest looked up from reference TRBV19 and TRBJ2-7, is DGGITQSPKYLFRKEGQNVTLSCEQNLNHDAMYWYRQDPGQGLRLIYYSQIVNDFQKGDIAEGYSVSREKKESFPLTVTSAQKNPTAFYLCASSTASGYEQYFGPGTRLTVT.

Regarding this clone: The junction differs from germline at one of its ends, possibly a read error. V and J are TRBV6-2 or TRBV6-3 and TRBJ2-1; weak D call: TRBD2 (7 bases). Germline assignment: CDR1 MNHEY and CDR2 SVGEGT. CDR3 length: 15 residues. The CDR3 region has the DNA TGTGTCAGCAGCTTCTTCTGGGGGGGCTCCTATGAGCAGTTCTTC. This translates into CVSSFFWGGSYEQFF.

The gene calls are TRBV30 and TRBJ2-4, with 12 bases fitting TRBD2. V lost 5 bases, J lost 8 bases, and 7 bases stayed unmatched. The CDR3 spans 14 residues. Germline loops: CDR1 GTSNPN, CDR2 SVGIG (reference sequence). CDR3 in DNA: TGTGCCTGGGGTCCTAGCGGGGGGGCCGACATTCAGTACTTC. It codes for CAWGPSGGADIQYF.

This chain connects TRBV29-1 to TRBJ2-5; possible D gene TRBD1, 6 bases. Germline-derived CDR1 and CDR2 are SQVTM and ANQGSEA. The CDR3 contains 13 residues. V was cut by 4 bases and J by 5 bases, with 14 bases left in between. The CDR3: CSVGTALGETQYF. For the CDR3, the DNA is TGCAGCGTTGGGACAGCTCTTGGGGAGACCCAGTACTTC.

For the CDR3, the DNA is TGTGCCTGGAGCCGCGGGGCCTCCTACAATGAGCAGTTCTTC. Protein sequence: CAWSRGASYNEQFF. The chain is built from TRBV30 and TRBJ2-1; the D gene is possibly TRBD2 (6 bases). The CDR3 extends over 14 amino acids. The V end was cut by 3 bases, the J end by 0 bases, with 9 bases between. Germline V gene lookup returns CDR1 GTSNPN and CDR2 SVGIG (reference sequence).

The rearrangement joins TRBV6-6 to TRBJ1-1; TRBD1 matches at 11 bases. This CDR3 comprises 15 residues. Losses at the gene ends were 3 bases for V and 3 bases for J; bases not matched to a gene: 3. Germline V lookup: CDR1 MNHNY, CDR2 SVGAGI (reference sequence). In DNA form, the CDR3 reads TGTGCCAGCAGTTATAGGGGACAGGGGGACACTGAAGCTTTCTTT. This encodes CASSYRGQGDTEAFF.

This clone was detected once. The chain employs TRBV11-3 and TRBJ2-2, with no clear D. Germline V gene data show CDR1 as SGHNT and CDR2 as YENEEA. The length of the CDR3 is 15 residues. V was clipped by 0 bases and J by 0 bases, with 5 bases between them. CDR3 sequence: CASSLEGANTGELFF. The CDR3 DNA is TGTGCCAGCAGCTTAGAAGGAGCGAACACCGGGGAGCTGTTTTTT.

This clone was seen a handful of times. The chain joins TRBV7-9 to TRBJ1-1; possibly TRBD1 for D (5 bases). The CDR3 spans 15 residues. The V end was cut by 2 bases, the J end by 3 bases, with 13 bases between. The germline gives CDR1 SEHNR, CDR2 FQNEAQ (reference sequence). As DNA, the CDR3 is TGTGCCAGCAGCTTACCGGCAGGGTGGGACACTGAAGCTTTCTTT. It encodes CASSLPAGWDTEAFF.

This chain uses TRBV2 with TRBJ2-7; 13 bases align to TRBD2. This CDR3 has 15 residues. V trimming: 6 bases; J trimming: 2 bases; junction bases outside the gene matches: 4. Germline lookup yields CDR1 SNHLY and CDR2 FYNNEI. The chain's CDR3 is CASRGGLAGTYEQYF. The CDR3 DNA reads as TGTGCCAGCAGGGGGGGACTAGCGGGGACCTACGAGCAGTACTTC.

The chain combines TRBV28 with TRBJ1-1, with 8 bases that match TRBD1. Germline V lookup: CDR1 MDHEN, CDR2 SYDVKM. This CDR3 has 14 residues. The V segment lost 5 bases and the J segment 5 bases; nucleotides outside the gene matches: 7. CDR3 sequence (DNA): TGTGCCAGCAGTCTGGACAGGGTGAGAACTGAAGCTTTCTTT. This gives the protein CASSLDRVRTEAFF.